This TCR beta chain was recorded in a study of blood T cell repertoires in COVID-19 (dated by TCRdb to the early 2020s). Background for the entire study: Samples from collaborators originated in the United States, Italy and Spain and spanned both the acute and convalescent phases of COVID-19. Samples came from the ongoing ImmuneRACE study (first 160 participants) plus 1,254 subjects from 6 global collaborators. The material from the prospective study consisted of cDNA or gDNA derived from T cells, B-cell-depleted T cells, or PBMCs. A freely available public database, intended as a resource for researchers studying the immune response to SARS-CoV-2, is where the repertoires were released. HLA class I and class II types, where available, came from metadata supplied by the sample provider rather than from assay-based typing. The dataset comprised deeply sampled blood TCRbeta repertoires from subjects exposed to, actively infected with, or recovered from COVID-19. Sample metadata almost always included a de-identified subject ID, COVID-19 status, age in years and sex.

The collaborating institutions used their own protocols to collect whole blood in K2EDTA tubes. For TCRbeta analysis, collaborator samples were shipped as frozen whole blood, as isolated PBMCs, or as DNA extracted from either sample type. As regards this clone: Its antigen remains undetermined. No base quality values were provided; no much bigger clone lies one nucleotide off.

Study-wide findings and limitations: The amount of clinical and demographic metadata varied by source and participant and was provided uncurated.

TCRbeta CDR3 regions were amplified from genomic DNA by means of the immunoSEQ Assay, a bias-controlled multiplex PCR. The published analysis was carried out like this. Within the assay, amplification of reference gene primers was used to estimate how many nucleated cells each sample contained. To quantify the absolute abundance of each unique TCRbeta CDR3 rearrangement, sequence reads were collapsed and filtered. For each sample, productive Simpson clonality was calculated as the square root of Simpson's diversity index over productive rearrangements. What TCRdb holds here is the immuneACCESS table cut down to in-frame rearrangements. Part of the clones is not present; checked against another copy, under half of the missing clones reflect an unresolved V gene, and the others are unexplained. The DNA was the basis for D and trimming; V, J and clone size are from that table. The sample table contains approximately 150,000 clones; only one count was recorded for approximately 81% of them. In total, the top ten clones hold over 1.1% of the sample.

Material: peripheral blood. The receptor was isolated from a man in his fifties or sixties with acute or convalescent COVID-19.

This receptor carries the CDR3 CASSLEGGRQGETQYF. The DNA sequence is as follows: TGCGCCAGCAGCTTGGAAGGCGGGAGGCAGGGAGAGACCCAGTACTTC. Recombination connected TRBV5-1 to TRBJ2-5, and 8 bases in between align with TRBD2. Taken from the germline V gene, the CDR1 and CDR2 loops are SGHRS and YFSETQ. From the cysteine up to the phenylalanine, the CDR3 has a length of 16 residues. Kept here is only the CDR3 DNA, which spans 48 bases and is read in frame from base 1. The junction shows trimming of 0 bases on V and 4 bases on J, and the gene matches do not reach 8 bases of it. The reference TRBV5-1 and TRBJ2-5 proteins fill in what lies around the CDR3, so the full variable domain reads KAGVTQTPRYLIKTRGQQVTLSCSPISGHRSVSWYQQTPGQGLQFLFEYFSETQRNKGNFPGRFSGRQFSNSRSEMNVSTLELGDSALYLCASSLEGGRQGETQYFGPGTRLLVL.